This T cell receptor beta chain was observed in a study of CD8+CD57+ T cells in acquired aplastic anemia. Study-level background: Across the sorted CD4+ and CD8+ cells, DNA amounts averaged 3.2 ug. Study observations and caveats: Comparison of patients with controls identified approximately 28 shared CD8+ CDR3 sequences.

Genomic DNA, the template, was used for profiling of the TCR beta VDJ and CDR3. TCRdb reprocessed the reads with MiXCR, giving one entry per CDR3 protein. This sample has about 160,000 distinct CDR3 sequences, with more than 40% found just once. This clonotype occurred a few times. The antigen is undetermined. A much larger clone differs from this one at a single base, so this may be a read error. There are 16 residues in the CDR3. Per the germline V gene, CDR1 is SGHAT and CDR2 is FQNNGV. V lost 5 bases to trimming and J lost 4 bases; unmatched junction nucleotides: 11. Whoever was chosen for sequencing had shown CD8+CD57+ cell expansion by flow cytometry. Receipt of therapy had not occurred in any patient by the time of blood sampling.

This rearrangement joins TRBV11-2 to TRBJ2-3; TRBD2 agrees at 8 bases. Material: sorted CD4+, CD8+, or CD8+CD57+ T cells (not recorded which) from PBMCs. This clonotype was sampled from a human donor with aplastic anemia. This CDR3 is CASSLGLAISPDTQYF. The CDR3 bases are TGTGCCAGCAGCCTAGGACTAGCCATCTCCCCAGATACGCAGTATTTT.